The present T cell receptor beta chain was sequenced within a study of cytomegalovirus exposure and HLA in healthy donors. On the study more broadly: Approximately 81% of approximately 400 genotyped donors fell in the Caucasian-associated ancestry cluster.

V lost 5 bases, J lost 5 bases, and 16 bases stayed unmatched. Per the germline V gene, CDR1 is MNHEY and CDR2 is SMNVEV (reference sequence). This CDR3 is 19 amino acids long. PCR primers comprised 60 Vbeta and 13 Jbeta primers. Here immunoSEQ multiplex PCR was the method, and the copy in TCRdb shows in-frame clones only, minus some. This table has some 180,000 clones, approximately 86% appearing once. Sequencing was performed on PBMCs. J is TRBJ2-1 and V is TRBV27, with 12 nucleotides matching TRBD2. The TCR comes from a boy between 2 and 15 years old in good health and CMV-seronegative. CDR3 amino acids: CASSPSTSGRAFINNEQFF. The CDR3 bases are TGTGCCAGCAGTCCTTCGACTAGCGGGAGAGCTTTCATCAACAATGAGCAGTTCTTC.